The 9 T cell receptor beta chains given below trace back to one sample, sequenced in a study of T cell responses to AZD1222 COVID-19 vaccine. Sequencing used immunoSEQ multiplex PCR; TCRdb keeps in-frame clones, though not all of them. The sample carries about 73,000 clones, nearly 90% recorded once. This sample comprised peripheral blood, obtained 28 days after the second AZD1222 dose. The receptors derive from an adult who received the AZD1222 COVID-19 vaccine.

The V gene is TRBV27, the J gene TRBJ1-2; D might be TRBD1 (5 bases). Looked up from germline, CDR1 is MNHEY and CDR2 is SMNVEV (reference sequence). The V and J ends lost 1 base and 0 bases respectively, with 12 bases between them. The CDR3 is made up of 16 amino acids. The CDR3, as DNA: TGTGCCAGCAGTTTATGGGGGACTCCGACTAACTATGGCTACACCTTC. Amino acids: CASSLWGTPTNYGYTF.

The genes are TRBV10-1 and TRBJ2-3; a weak D match, TRBD2 (6 bases). Germline assignment: CDR1 WNHNN and CDR2 SYGVQD (reference sequence). With 0 bases removed from V and 5 bases from J, the gap between germline ends came to 12 bases. CDR3 size: 15 residues. CDR3 in DNA: TGCGCCAGCAGTGAGTCGAGAGGGGAGGAAGATACGCAGTATTTT. Its protein is CASSESRGEEDTQYF.

The chain joins TRBV3-1 (or the pseudogene TRBV3-2) to TRBJ1-2; D is undetermined. The CDR3 is made up of 15 amino acids. Per germline, CDR1 LGHDT and CDR2 YNNKEL (reference sequence). Trimming removed 0 bases at V and 4 bases at J, with 12 bases between. The CDR3 DNA follows: TGTGCCAGCAGCCAAGAGGGCAGGTCAACCTATGGCTACACCTTC. The encoded protein is CASSQEGRSTYGYTF.

The rearrangement uses TRBV23-1 and TRBJ1-4; weak D call: TRBD1 (6 bases). TRBV23-1 is designated an ORF whose function remains uncertain. The CDR3 is 16 amino acids. Between the trimmed V and J ends, which lost 6 bases and 0 bases, there was a span of 14 bases. In nucleotides, the CDR3 is TGCGCCAGCAGCCACGGACAGACTGCAACTAATGAAAAACTGTTTTTT. Protein product: CASSHGQTATNEKLFF.

The chain carries TRBV29-1 and TRBJ2-3; 9 nucleotides agree with TRBD2. CDR1 and CDR2 from the germline V gene are SQVTM and ANQGSEA. Losses at the gene ends were 2 bases for V and 2 bases for J; bases not matched to a gene: 8. The CDR3 runs to 16 residues. CDR3 coding DNA: TGCAGCGTTGAAAGCCTTGCGGGGGGGCCCACAGATACGCAGTATTTT. Residues: CSVESLAGGPTDTQYF.

This clone was recorded a few times. V gene TRBV30 combines with J gene TRBJ2-2; TRBD2 aligns across 11 bases. With 8 bases clipped from V and 8 bases from J, the junction kept 7 bases outside the gene matches. CDR3 length: 13 amino acids. The germline gives CDR1 GTSNPN, CDR2 SVGIG (reference sequence). Here the CDR3 reads CAGLAGGLGELFF. In nucleotides, the CDR3 is TGTGCCGGCTTAGCGGGGGGGCTTGGGGAGCTGTTTTTT.

V is TRBV5-1 and J is TRBJ1-4, with D perhaps TRBD1 (5 bases). The germline V and J ends were trimmed by 0 bases and 1 base, with 10 bases remaining between them. In germline, CDR1 is SGHRS, CDR2 YFSETQ. The CDR3 is 16 residues long. CDR3 sequence (DNA): TGCGCCAGCAGCTTGGCCTTGGGGGGAACTAATGAAAAACTGTTTTTT. Its protein product is CASSLALGGTNEKLFF.

The chain's CDR3 is CAWRIAGGTGELFF. DNA for the CDR3: TGTGCCTGGAGGATCGCGGGGGGCACCGGGGAGCTGTTTTTT. The rearrangement uses TRBV30 and TRBJ2-2; TRBD2 agrees at 8 bases. In germline, CDR1 is GTSNPN, CDR2 SVGIG (reference sequence). CDR3 length equals 14 residues. V lost 3 bases and J lost 4; bases outside the gene matches: 4.

This clone was counted a single time. V usage is TRBV11-3 and J usage is TRBJ1-2; 8 bases align to TRBD1. V lost 0 bases, J lost 2 bases, and 11 bases stayed unmatched. The CDR3 runs 18 residues. Germline-derived CDR1 and CDR2 are SGHNT and YENEEA. The CDR3 DNA reads TGTGCCAGCAGCTTAGAGGCTCGGACAGGGAACGGCAACTATGGCTACACCTTC. This codes for CASSLEARTGNGNYGYTF.